The 15 T cell receptor beta chains below come from one sample, sequenced in a study of regulatory T cells in long-lasting Graves disease. iRepertoire HTBI primers and Arm-PCR of CDR3 regions built TCR beta libraries. TCRdb analysed the multiplex PCR reads with MiXCR anew, one entry per CDR3 protein. The data contain more than 650,000 distinct CDR3 sequences, around 32% of them seen just once; the ten biggest clones take up around 40%. The time point: persistent/refractory GD, antithyroid drugs over 5 years with positive TRAb. Making the TCR library involved RNA that had been extracted from PBMCs. The sample consisted of peripheral blood mononuclear cells (PBMCs), taken when the disease was refractory, from a patient treated with antithyroid drugs. These receptors were taken from a female donor with Graves disease.

The chain employs TRBV5-6 and TRBJ2-5, with TRBD2 matching 8 bases. This CDR3 has 14 residues. Looked up from germline, CDR1 is SGHDT and CDR2 is YYEEEE. The V and J ends lost 3 bases and 4 bases, in that order; junction bases with no gene match: 5. Here the CDR3 reads CASSSPAGVETQYF. The CDR3 DNA reads TGTGCCAGCAGCTCCCCAGCGGGAGTAGAGACCCAGTACTTC.

This chain links TRBV14 with TRBJ2-7; 9 bases align to TRBD2. CDR1 and CDR2 from the germline V gene are SGHDN and FVKESK. The junction had 6 bases not matched to a gene; V was cut back by 0 bases and J by 6 bases. The CDR3 contains 15 residues. The CDR3 protein is CASSQEWLAGSEQYF. Here the CDR3 DNA reads TGTGCCAGCAGCCAAGAGTGGCTAGCGGGAAGCGAGCAGTACTTC.

This clonotype was observed a handful of times. The chain couples TRBV11-2 to TRBJ2-7; D is undetermined. Germline V lookup: CDR1 SGHAT, CDR2 FQNNGV. The CDR3 contains 14 residues. Trimming left V 5 bases short and J 9 bases short, with 20 bases between. DNA of the CDR3: TGTGCCAGCAGCCAAGGACGGATACTACGATGGCAGTACTTC. It yields the protein CASSQGRILRWQYF.

This chain connects TRBV29-1 to TRBJ1-1; D perhaps matches TRBD1 (5 bases). The CDR3 has 11 residues. Germline loops: CDR1 SQVTM, CDR2 ANQGSEA. CDR3 loop: CRQPPGAEAFF. The CDR3 DNA sequence: TGCAGACAACCACCGGGGGCTGAAGCTTTCTTT.

The V gene is TRBV29-1, the J gene TRBJ2-7, with no clear D. Trimming removed 3 bases at V and 4 bases at J, with 10 bases between. The length of the CDR3 is 12 residues. CDR1 SQVTM and CDR2 ANQGSEA come from the germline V gene. The CDR3, as DNA: TGCAGCGTTGAGAGGAGTGGATACGAGCAGTACTTC. It yields the protein CSVERSGYEQYF.

This clonotype was seen repeatedly, ten times or more. V and J are TRBV28 and TRBJ1-2; a possible D gene is TRBD1 (5 bases). CDR3 length equals 11 residues. Looked up from germline, CDR1 is MDHEN and CDR2 is SYDVKM. CDR3 residues: CVPPRAYGYTF. As DNA, the CDR3 is TGTGTTCCCCCCAGGGCGTATGGCTACACCTTC.

This clonotype turned up a few times. The chain combines TRBV6-1 with TRBJ2-5; 7 positions match TRBD2. The ends lost 0 bases at V and 2 bases at J; junction bases unmatched: 6. Looked up from germline, CDR1 is MNHNS and CDR2 is SASEGT. The CDR3 runs 16 residues. The CDR3 loop reads CASSEAGLAEQETQYF. In DNA, the CDR3 is TGTGCCAGCAGTGAAGCGGGCCTAGCGGAACAAGAGACCCAGTACTTC.

The CDR3, as DNA: TGTGCCAGCAGCTTAGTAGACACCTTGGGGAGTCAGCCCCAGCATTTT. Translating gives CASSLVDTLGSQPQHF. The rearrangement uses TRBV7-2 and TRBJ1-5; D gene uncertain. Germline lookup yields CDR1 SGHTA and CDR2 FQGNSA. Trimming stripped 1 base from V and 6 bases from J, with 16 bases between. The length of the CDR3 is 16 residues. The full variable domain, in which reference TRBV7-2 and TRBJ1-5 provide the parts outside the CDR3, is GAGVSQSPSNKVTEKGKDVELRCDPISGHTALYWYRQSLGQGLEFLIYFQGNSAPDKSGLPSDRFSAERTGGSVSTLTIQRTQQEDSAVYLCASSLVDTLGSQPQHFGDGTRLSIL.

The chain links TRBV11-2 to TRBJ2-7; D gene unclear. V lost 3 bases and J 2 bases, leaving 8 bases between the germline ends. The CDR3 consists of 13 residues. CDR1 and CDR2 from the germline V gene are SGHAT and FQNNGV. In DNA, the CDR3 is TGTGCCAGCAGCTTTTGGGCTACCTACGAGCAGTACTTC. This translates into CASSFWATYEQYF.

The genes are TRBV27 and TRBJ2-7; 9 nucleotides align to TRBD2. The V and J ends lost 6 bases and 5 bases, in that order; junction bases with no gene match: 8. The CDR3 is 14 residues long. The germline V gene encodes CDR1 MNHEY and CDR2 SMNVEV (reference sequence). In DNA form, the CDR3 reads TGTGCCAGCAGCCCCTGGACTAGCGCCAACGAGCAGTACTTC. Translating gives CASSPWTSANEQYF.

The rearrangement links TRBV15 to TRBJ2-7; D gene uncertain. This CDR3 region has 13 residues. Trimming stripped 1 base from V and 6 bases from J, with 10 bases between. Germline-derived CDR1 and CDR2 are LNHNV and YYDKDF (reference sequence). Written as DNA, the CDR3 is TGTGCCACCAGCAGAGTGGCGGTGGGCGAGCAGTACTTC. It translates to CATSRVAVGEQYF.

This clonotype was seen many times. The J gene is TRBJ1-2, the V gene TRBV2; possible D gene TRBD1, 6 bases. V lost 6 bases to trimming and J lost 4 bases, with 15 bases between them. Germline V gives CDR1 SNHLY, CDR2 FYNNEI. The CDR3 is made up of 14 amino acids. This chain's CDR3 is CASRADRNIYGYTF. The CDR3 nucleotides read TGTGCCAGCAGAGCCGACAGGAACATCTATGGCTACACCTTC.

The chain uses TRBV6-2 or TRBV6-3 and TRBJ1-4; 11 bases line up with TRBD1. Germline CDR1 reads MNHEY; CDR2 reads SVGEGT. CDR3 length: 18 amino acids. The V gene end was trimmed by 5 bases and the J gene end by 0 bases; junction bases not matched to a gene: 8. Here the CDR3 reads CASSKPRTGGATNEKLFF. The CDR3, as DNA: TGTGCCAGCAGTAAGCCCCGGACAGGGGGCGCAACTAATGAAAAACTGTTTTTT.

A few counts support this clonotype. The chain couples TRBV12-3 or TRBV12-4 to TRBJ2-7; 12 nucleotides match TRBD2. The length of the CDR3 is 15 residues. V lost 8 bases to trimming and J lost 5 bases; unmatched junction nucleotides: 10. The CDR3 DNA reads TGTGCCAGCCGACTCCTAGCGGGAGGGCCCCACGAGCAGTACTTC. Amino acid sequence: CASRLLAGGPHEQYF.

This clonotype has more than one count but fewer than ten. The V and J genes are TRBV3-1 and TRBJ1-1; no clear D gene. This CDR3 comprises 13 residues. In germline, CDR1 is LGHDT, CDR2 YNNKEL (reference sequence). V was clipped by 0 bases and J by 6 bases, with 8 bases between them. The CDR3: CASSQDRQPEAFF. In DNA form, the CDR3 reads TGTGCCAGCAGCCAAGATCGGCAGCCTGAAGCTTTCTTT.